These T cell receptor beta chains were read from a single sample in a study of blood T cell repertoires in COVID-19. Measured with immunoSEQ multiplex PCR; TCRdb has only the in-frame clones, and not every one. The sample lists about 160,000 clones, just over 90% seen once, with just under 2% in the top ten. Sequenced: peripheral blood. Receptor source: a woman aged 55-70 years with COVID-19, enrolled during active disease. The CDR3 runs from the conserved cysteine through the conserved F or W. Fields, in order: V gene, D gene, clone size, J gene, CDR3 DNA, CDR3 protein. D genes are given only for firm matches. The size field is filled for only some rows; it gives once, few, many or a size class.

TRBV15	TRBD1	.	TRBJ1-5	TGTGCCACCAGCAGAGAGACAGGGGAGCAGCCCCAGCATTTT	CATSRETGEQPQHF
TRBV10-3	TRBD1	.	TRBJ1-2	TGTGCCATCGGTTACCCAACAGGGGCTGGCTACACCTTC	CAIGYPTGAGYTF
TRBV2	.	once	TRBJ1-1	TGTGCCAGCATTACCGACAGGTCGAACACTGAAGCTTTCTTT	CASITDRSNTEAFF
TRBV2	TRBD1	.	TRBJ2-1	TGTGCCAGCAGTGGATCCAGGGGGCTACCTTACAATGAGCAGTTCTTC	CASSGSRGLPYNEQFF
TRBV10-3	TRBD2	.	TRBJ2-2	TGTGCCATCAGTGAGTCCCCCGCTAGCGGGGTGACAGCCGGGGAGCTGTTTTTT	CAISESPASGVTAGELFF
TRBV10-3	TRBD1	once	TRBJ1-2	TGTGCCATCAGTGACGTAACAGGACAGGGCTATGGCTACACCTTC	CAISDVTGQGYGYTF
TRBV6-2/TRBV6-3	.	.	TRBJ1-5	TGTGCCAGCAGCTCGCGGACAGATAGCAATCAGCCCCAGCATTTT	CASSSRTDSNQPQHF
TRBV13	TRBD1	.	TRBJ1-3	TGTGCCAGCAGAACAGGGGGAACTTCTACCATATATTTT	CASRTGGTSTIYF
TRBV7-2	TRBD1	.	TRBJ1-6	TGTGCCAGCAGCTTTAGTGGACAGGGGGCCTCTAATTCACCCCTCCACTTT	CASSFSGQGASNSPLHF
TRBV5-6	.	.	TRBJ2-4	TGTGCCAGCAGCCATGACGGACAGTCAAAAAACATTCAGTACTTC	CASSHDGQSKNIQYF
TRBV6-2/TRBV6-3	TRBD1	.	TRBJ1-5	TGTGCCAGCAGTCGTAGGGACAGGGGGAATCAGCCCCAGCATTTT	CASSRRDRGNQPQHF
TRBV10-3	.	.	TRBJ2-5	TGTGCCATCAGTGAGAGGGGTACCCAAGAGACCCAGTACTTC	CAISERGTQETQYF
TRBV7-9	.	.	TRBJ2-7	TGTGCCAGCAGCCTCGACGGGGAGCAGTACTTC	CASSLDGEQYF
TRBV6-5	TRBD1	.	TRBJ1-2	TGTGCCAGCCAGCCGACAGGGACAGTAGGCTACACCTTC	CASQPTGTVGYTF
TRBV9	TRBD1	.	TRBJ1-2	TGTGCCAGCAGCGGGTACAGGGGGTTTGGCTACACCTTC	CASSGYRGFGYTF
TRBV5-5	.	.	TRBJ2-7	TGTGCCAGCAGCTTGGCAGGTGACGAGTACGAGCAGTACTTC	CASSLAGDEYEQYF
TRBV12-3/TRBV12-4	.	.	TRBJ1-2	TGTGCCAGCAGTTTTGGTCAGTACGGCTACACCTTC	CASSFGQYGYTF
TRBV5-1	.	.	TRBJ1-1	TGCGCCAGCAGCTCCAGGGGCGGATCAAACACTGAAGCTTTCTTT	CASSSRGGSNTEAFF
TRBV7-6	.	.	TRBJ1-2	TGTGCCAGCAGCTTGTCAGCGCGAGGCCATGGCTACACCTTC	CASSLSARGHGYTF
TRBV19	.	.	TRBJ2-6	TGTGCCAGCACCCGAGGGAGCTCTGGGGCCAACGTCCTGACTTTC	CASTRGSSGANVLTF
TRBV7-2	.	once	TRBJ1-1	TGTGCCAGCGTTCCAGGGCCCATGAACACTGAAGCTTTCTTT	CASVPGPMNTEAFF
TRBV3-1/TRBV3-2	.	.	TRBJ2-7	TGTGCCAGCAGCCGAACCGTGGCGGCGAGCTCCTACGAGCAGTACTTC	CASSRTVAASSYEQYF
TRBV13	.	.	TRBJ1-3	TGTGCCAGCAGCTTAGGAGGAGGGGTTGGTGGAAACACCATATATTTT	CASSLGGGVGGNTIYF
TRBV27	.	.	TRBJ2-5	TGTGCCAGCAGCCCGGGTGAAGAGACCCAGTACTTC	CASSPGEETQYF
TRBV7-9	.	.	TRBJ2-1	TGTGCCAGCAGCTTAACAACCTACAATGAGCAGTTCTTC	CASSLTTYNEQFF
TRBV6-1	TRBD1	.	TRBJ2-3	TGTGCCAGCAGTGATTGGGACAGAACTAGCACAGATACGCAGTATTTT	CASSDWDRTSTDTQYF
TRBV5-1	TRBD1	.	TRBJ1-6	TGCGCCAGCAGCGATGGGACAGGGTATTCACCCCTCCACTTT	CASSDGTGYSPLHF
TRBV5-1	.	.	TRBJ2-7	TGCGCCAGCAGCTTGGGGCTCGGAGGGCTCGAGCAGTACTTC	CASSLGLGGLEQYF
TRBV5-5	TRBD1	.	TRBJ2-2	TGTGCCAGCAGGTGGACAGGGAACACCGGGGAGCTGTTTTTT	CASRWTGNTGELFF
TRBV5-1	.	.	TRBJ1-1	TGCGCCAGCGGCCAGGATTTGAAAACTGAAGCTTTCTTT	CASGQDLKTEAFF
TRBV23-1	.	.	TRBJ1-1	TGCGCCAGCAGTCAATTCGGGGGAAGGGACACTGAAGCTTTCTTT	CASSQFGGRDTEAFF
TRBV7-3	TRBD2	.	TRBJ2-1	TGTGCCAGCAGCCCCCGGCTAGCGGCTAACAATGAGCAGTTCTTC	CASSPRLAANNEQFF
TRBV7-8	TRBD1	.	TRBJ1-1	TGTGCCAGCAGCTTAGGGACAGGGGGCCTCAGACACACAATGAACACTGAAGCTTTCTTT	CASSLGTGGLRHTMNTEAFF
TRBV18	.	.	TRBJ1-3	TGTGCCAGCTCACTGCGACAGGAGCGCTCTGGAAACACCATATATTTT	CASSLRQERSGNTIYF
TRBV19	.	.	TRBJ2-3	TGTGCCAGTCGTCCCAGGGTTGAGTCAGATACGCAGTATTTT	CASRPRVESDTQYF
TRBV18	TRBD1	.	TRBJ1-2	TGTGCCAGCTCACCCCGGACAGGGGACGGCTACACCTTC	CASSPRTGDGYTF
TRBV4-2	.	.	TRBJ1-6	TGTGCCAGCAGCCAAGAGATGGGCCAGGGAAATTCACCCCTCCACTTT	CASSQEMGQGNSPLHF
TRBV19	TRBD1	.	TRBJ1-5	TGTGCCAGTAGTATAGATCTGGGACAGGGATCTCAGCCCCAGCATTTT	CASSIDLGQGSQPQHF
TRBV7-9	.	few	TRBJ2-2	TGTGCCAGCAGCCGCACCGGGGAGCTGTTTTTT	CASSRTGELFF
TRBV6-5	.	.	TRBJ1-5	TGTGCCAGCAACTTACAGGGCGTTGGCAATCAGCCCCAGCATTTT	CASNLQGVGNQPQHF
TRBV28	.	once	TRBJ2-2	TGTGCCAGCAGTTACAGGGGGGCGCGGGGGAACGGGGAGCTGTTTTTT	CASSYRGARGNGELFF
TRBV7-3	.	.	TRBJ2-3	TGTGCCAGCAGCTTAGGAGCAGATACGCAGTATTTT	CASSLGADTQYF
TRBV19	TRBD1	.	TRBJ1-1	TGTGCCAGTAGTATAGATCGAGGCAGGGGGAGAACTTTCTTT	CASSIDRGRGRTFF
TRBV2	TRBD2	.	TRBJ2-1	TGTGCCAGCAGTGAGTACGGCTCGGCGGGGGGGCGGTCCCAGCAGTTCTTC	CASSEYGSAGGRSQQFF
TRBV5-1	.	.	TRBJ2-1	TGCGCCAGCAGGGAGCCCGGCAATGAGCAGTTCTTC	CASREPGNEQFF
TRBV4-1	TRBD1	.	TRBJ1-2	TGCGCCAGCAGCTACGACAGGGGTGTTGGCTACACCTTC	CASSYDRGVGYTF
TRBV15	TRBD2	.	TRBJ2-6	TGTGCCACCAGCAGGGGAGGGGTTGGGGCCAACGTCCTGACTTTC	CATSRGGVGANVLTF
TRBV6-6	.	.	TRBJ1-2	TGTGCCAGCAGAAACAATGGCTACACCTTC	CASRNNGYTF
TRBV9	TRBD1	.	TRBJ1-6	TGTGCCAGCAGCGGAACCGGGACAGAGAATTCACCCCTCCACTTT	CASSGTGTENSPLHF
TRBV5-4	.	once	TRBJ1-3	TGTGCCAGCAGCTTGGATCCAGGGTTGTCTGGAAACACCATATATTTT	CASSLDPGLSGNTIYF
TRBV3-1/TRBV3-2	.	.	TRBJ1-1	TGTGCCAGCAGCCAAGTTCGTCTGGTAGCCTGGGGCGCTGAAGCTTTCTTT	CASSQVRLVAWGAEAFF
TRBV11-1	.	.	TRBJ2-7	TGTGCCAGCAGCTTACCGAGCCTCGACGAGCAGTACTTC	CASSLPSLDEQYF
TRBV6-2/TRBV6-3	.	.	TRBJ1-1	TGTGCCAGCAGTTTGGACAGGAACACTGAAGCTTTCTTT	CASSLDRNTEAFF
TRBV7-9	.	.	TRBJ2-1	TGTGCCAGCAGCTTAGGGGGGCAGGCCTACAATGAGCAGTTCTTC	CASSLGGQAYNEQFF
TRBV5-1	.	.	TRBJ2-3	TGCGCCAGCAGCTTGGCGGGCCGTCCAGGGACTAGCACAGATACGCAGTATTTT	CASSLAGRPGTSTDTQYF